These 2 T cell receptor beta chains were all obtained from the same sample, sequenced in a study of blood T cells in healthy people across ages. The use of a sample-barcoded 5' primer and a J-beta primer mix characterized a second PCR of roughly 6 to 11 cycles. TCRdb re-called the 5' RACE reads through MiXCR, storing one row per CDR3 protein. In the table there are 1.5 million to 2 million distinct CDR3 sequences, about 32% of which are singletons. The sequenced sample consisted of blood. The receptors shown here come from a woman in her twenties or thirties in good health.

The V and J genes are TRBV6-6 and TRBJ2-7; 8 bases are shared with TRBD1. Germline V gives CDR1 MNHNY, CDR2 SVGAGI (reference sequence). This CDR3 is built from 14 residues. J was trimmed by 5 bases and V by 3 bases; bases with no gene match: 6. CDR3: CASSYGTGRNEQYF. As DNA, the CDR3 is TGTGCCAGCAGTTATGGGACAGGTAGGAACGAGCAGTACTTC.

CDR3 DNA sequence: TGTGCCAGCAGCTTCGGACTAGCGGGGGGGTTCTACAATGAGCAGTTCTTC. Protein product: CASSFGLAGGFYNEQFF. The chain joins TRBV3-1 to TRBJ2-1, with TRBD2 matching 15 bases. Germline V gene lookup returns CDR1 LGHDT and CDR2 YNNKEL (reference sequence). J gave up 3 bases and V 5 bases, and 5 bases lay outside the gene matches. CDR3 size: 17 residues.